The 30 T cell receptor beta chains below were found in one sample sequenced in a study of identical twins. TCRdb analysed the 5' RACE reads with MiXCR anew, one entry per CDR3 protein. Here the sample spans about 700,000 distinct CDR3 sequences, roughly 6% being singletons. Sequenced input: naive T cells sorted from blood. The receptors shown here come from a young man in good health.

V usage is TRBV6-1 and J usage is TRBJ1-1; 7 nucleotides agree with TRBD1. The CDR3 consists of 17 residues. The germline CDR1 and CDR2 sequences are MNHNS and SASEGT. V lost 5 bases to trimming and J lost 0 bases; unmatched junction nucleotides: 12. CDR3 nucleotides: TGTGCCAGCAGTAAGGAGGGACAGAGCCTAATGAACACTGAAGCTTTCTTT. Translated, it gives CASSKEGQSLMNTEAFF.

This clonotype was recorded many times. The rearrangement links TRBV29-1 to TRBJ2-1; 9 bases line up with TRBD1. V lost 3 bases and J lost 6; bases outside the gene matches: 6. The CDR3 runs to 14 residues. The V gene's germline CDR1 is SQVTM and CDR2 ANQGSEA. The CDR3: CSVDSQGAPNEQFF. CDR3 coding DNA: TGCAGCGTTGATTCACAGGGGGCCCCCAATGAGCAGTTCTTC.

This clonotype was picked up a small number of times. V is TRBV15 and J is TRBJ2-1, with 7 bases lining up with TRBD2. The V gene's germline CDR1 is LNHNV and CDR2 YYDKDF (reference sequence). The length of the CDR3 is 15 residues. V shed 3 bases and J 9 bases; nucleotides not matched to a gene: 11. CDR3 protein: CATSRGGGPGTEQFF. The CDR3 nucleotides read TGTGCCACCAGCAGGGGGGGAGGGCCTGGTACTGAGCAGTTCTTC.

This clonotype was seen ten or more times. The V and J genes are TRBV29-1 and TRBJ2-7; maybe TRBD1 (6 bases). The CDR3 extends over 12 amino acids. V lost 7 bases and J 3 bases, leaving 13 bases between the germline ends. Germline CDR1 reads SQVTM; CDR2 reads ANQGSEA. CDR3 in DNA: TGCAGCGCTCGACAGGAGAACTACGAGCAGTACTTC. Translated: CSARQENYEQYF.

This clonotype was observed many times. V usage is TRBV20-1 and J usage is TRBJ2-1; 11 bases match TRBD1. In germline, CDR1 is DFQATT, CDR2 SNEGSKA (reference sequence). The CDR3 sequence is 15 residues long. V shed 6 bases and J 5 bases; nucleotides not matched to a gene: 9. The CDR3 bases are TGCAGTGCCCCTGGACAGGGGGCGGCAGACAATGAGCAGTTCTTC. Encoded protein: CSAPGQGAADNEQFF.

The chain carries TRBV3-1 and TRBJ2-3; 11 nucleotides match TRBD2. The V segment lost 3 bases and the J segment 4 bases; nucleotides outside the gene matches: 9. The CDR3 is 17 residues long. Germline assignment: CDR1 LGHDT and CDR2 YNNKEL (reference sequence). The CDR3 protein is CASSQGVAGGLPDTQYF. The CDR3 bases are TGTGCCAGCAGCCAGGGCGTAGCGGGAGGGCTTCCAGATACGCAGTATTTT.

Ten or more counts support this clonotype. The rearrangement links TRBV12-3 or TRBV12-4 to TRBJ2-1; TRBD2 might be the D (7 bases). The CDR3 sequence is 17 residues long. V was trimmed by 7 bases and J by 4 bases, leaving 23 bases between them. CDR3 residues: CASIPLGGAGDYNEQFF. CDR3 in DNA: TGTGCCAGCATCCCCCTGGGGGGGGCAGGGGATTACAATGAGCAGTTCTTC.

This clonotype was seen many times. V and J are TRBV29-1 and TRBJ1-1; D not certain. Deletions cut 3 bases from V and 8 bases from J, with 16 bases between. The germline gives CDR1 SQVTM, CDR2 ANQGSEA. This CDR3 region has 13 residues. CDR3 region: CSVEGRTKREAFF. DNA for the CDR3: TGCAGCGTTGAGGGTCGTACCAAACGGGAAGCTTTCTTT.

This clonotype was found a few times. The J gene is TRBJ1-6, the V gene TRBV30; the D gene is possibly TRBD1 (5 bases). CDR3 length equals 13 residues. The germline V gene has CDR1 GTSNPN and CDR2 SVGIG (reference sequence). Trimming removed 3 bases at V and 7 bases at J, with 10 bases between. DNA for the CDR3: TGTGCCTGGAGGGGGACGGAGAATTCACCCCTCCACTTT. Protein sequence: CAWRGTENSPLHF.

J is TRBJ2-7 and V is TRBV18; 11 positions agree with TRBD1. Germline-derived CDR1 and CDR2 are KGHSH and LQKENI. The CDR3 runs to 15 residues. V lost 2 bases to trimming and J lost 2 bases; unmatched junction nucleotides: 2. The CDR3 DNA sequence: TGTGCCAGCTCACCAGTGGGACAGGGGGCCTACGAGCAGTACGTC. It codes for CASSPVGQGAYEQYV.

This clonotype was detected many times. The rearrangement joins TRBV28 to TRBJ2-5; the match to TRBD2 covers 11 bases. In germline, CDR1 is MDHEN, CDR2 SYDVKM. The CDR3 totals 13 residues. V dropped 6 bases and J dropped 3; count of bases not matched to a gene: 0. The CDR3 nucleotides are TGTGCCAGCAGGACTAGCGGGGAAGAGACCCAGTACTTC. It yields the protein CASRTSGEETQYF.

This clonotype was counted at least ten times. For the CDR3, the DNA is TGTGCCAGCAGTTTTAGCGGGAGGGCCTTATACAATGAGCAGTTCTTC. This sequence encodes CASSFSGRALYNEQFF. V usage is TRBV12-3 or TRBV12-4 and J usage is TRBJ2-1; TRBD2 agrees at 11 bases. Losses at the gene ends were 3 bases for V and 4 bases for J; bases not matched to a gene: 5. This CDR3 contains 16 residues.

There are many counts of this clonotype. This rearrangement joins TRBV10-3 to TRBJ2-5, with 7 bases matching TRBD2. The CDR3 runs to 16 residues. J gave up 5 bases and V 0 bases, and 9 bases lay outside the gene matches. CDR1 is ENHRY, CDR2 SYGVKD, per germline. CDR3 nucleotides: TGTGCCATCAGTGAGTCGAGTCGAACTAGCGAGGAGACCCAGTACTTC. As protein: CAISESSRTSEETQYF.

In nucleotides, the CDR3 is TGTGCCAGCATCGACCCGAGACTAGCGAAACGTACCCAGTACTTC. Amino acid sequence: CASIDPRLAKRTQYF. The chain recombines TRBV7-2 with TRBJ2-5, with 8 bases identical to TRBD2. CDR3 length: 15 residues. The V gene end was trimmed by 7 bases and the J gene end by 8 bases; junction bases not matched to a gene: 15. Germline loops: CDR1 SGHTA, CDR2 FQGNSA.

As for this clonotype: No DNA is shown, since the ends of the CDR3 on it are uncertain; the CDR3 is the one TCRdb lists. CDR3 amino acids: CATSQTRTPGSCFF. The gene calls are TRBV6-1 and TRBJ2-2; TRBD1, the D gene given by the table, was not confirmed from the DNA. The germline V gene has CDR1 MNHNS and CDR2 SASEGT. The CDR3 region is 14 residues in length, termini included.

This clonotype was recorded at least ten times. The rearrangement links TRBV5-1 to TRBJ2-1; tentative D call: TRBD2 (6 bases). The germline V gene has CDR1 SGHRS and CDR2 YFSETQ. Trimming pared 7 bases from V and 2 bases from J, leaving 16 bases between. This CDR3 comprises 15 residues. The DNA for the CDR3 is TGCGCCAGCGTGGAGGGACTTGACACCTACAATGAGCAGTTCTTC. Residues: CASVEGLDTYNEQFF. The whole variable domain, remainder taken from reference TRBV5-1 and TRBJ2-1, is KAGVTQTPRYLIKTRGQQVTLSCSPISGHRSVSWYQQTPGQGLQFLFEYFSETQRNKGNFPGRFSGRQFSNSRSEMNVSTLELGDSALYLCASVEGLDTYNEQFFGPGTRLTVL.

The DNA of the CDR3 is TGTGCCAGCAGTTACTCGACGGTCGGTGGAGGCTACACCTTC. Translated: CASSYSTVGGGYTF. This chain connects TRBV6-5 to TRBJ1-2; D remains unclear. The V end lost 0 bases, the J end lost 8 bases, and 13 bases lay between the germline ends. CDR3 length equals 14 residues. The germline V gene has CDR1 MNHEY and CDR2 SVGAGI.

This clonotype was detected only a few times. The chain joins TRBV2 to TRBJ2-1, with 7 bases lining up with TRBD2. V was pared by 8 bases and J by 1 base, with 11 bases of the junction left unmatched. Germline V gene data show CDR1 as SNHLY and CDR2 as FYNNEI. The length of the CDR3 is 16 residues. In nucleotides, the CDR3 is TGTGCCAGCGGGGGGGGACGTTCGGAGTCCTACAATGAGCAGTTCTTC. It encodes CASGGGRSESYNEQFF.

This sequence joins TRBV10-3 and TRBJ2-7; 8 nucleotides match TRBD2. Germline V gene data show CDR1 as ENHRY and CDR2 as SYGVKD. This CDR3 is built from 15 residues. Trimming removed 3 bases from V and 3 bases from J; junction bases left unmatched: 7. The CDR3 nucleotides are TGTGCCATCAGTGATCTGTTAGCGGGGAACTACGAGCAGTACTTC. Translation gives CAISDLLAGNYEQYF.

This clonotype was detected ten times or more. The chain joins TRBV15 to TRBJ2-5; a possible D gene is TRBD2 (5 bases). V gave up 4 bases and J gave up 4 bases, with 10 bases separating them. Germline V gives CDR1 LNHNV, CDR2 YYDKDF (reference sequence). This CDR3 has 13 residues. CDR3 DNA sequence: TGTGCCACCAGCATAGCGTTTACAGAGACCCAGTACTTC. It yields the protein CATSIAFTETQYF.

The sample holds many counts of this clonotype. A much larger clone lies a single base off, so this may be a read error. This chain's CDR3 is CAISSQETQYF. Written as DNA, the CDR3 is TGTGCCATCAGTTCCCAAGAGACCCAGTACTTC. The gene calls are TRBV10-3 and TRBJ2-5; D ambiguous. Looked up from germline, CDR1 is ENHRY and CDR2 is SYGVKD. The ends were cut back, 5 bases at V and 1 base at J, with 2 bases in the middle. The CDR3 runs 11 residues.

The chain uses TRBV6-1 and TRBJ1-2; 9 bases match TRBD1. Unmatched junction bases numbered 8, after V lost 1 base and J lost 8 bases. The CDR3 spans 15 residues. Germline V gene sequence: CDR1 MNHNS, CDR2 SASEGT. This chain's CDR3 is CASSEVWGQGYGYTF. CDR3 sequence (DNA): TGTGCCAGCAGTGAAGTGTGGGGACAGGGTTACGGCTACACCTTC.

This clonotype was counted only a few times. The rearrangement joins TRBV7-8 to TRBJ2-1; 7 bases align to TRBD2. The germline CDR1 and CDR2 sequences are SGHVS and FQNEAQ. With V trimmed by 4 bases and J by 6 bases, 6 bases remained unmatched. This CDR3 is 14 amino acids long. The CDR3 region is CASSYTPGGNEQFF. CDR3 DNA: TGTGCCAGCAGCTACACTCCGGGGGGCAATGAGCAGTTCTTC.

This clonotype has only a few counts. The chain recombines TRBV12-3 or TRBV12-4 with TRBJ1-1; no clear D gene. CDR3 length: 14 residues. Trimming stripped 3 bases from V and 1 base from J, with 9 bases between. The CDR3 is CASSFVSENTEAFF. In DNA form, the CDR3 reads TGTGCCAGCAGTTTTGTGTCGGAGAACACTGAAGCTTTCTTT.

The rearrangement joins TRBV20-1 to TRBJ2-5, with D perhaps matching TRBD1 (5 bases). Germline assignment: CDR1 DFQATT and CDR2 SNEGSKA (reference sequence). Trimming removed 3 bases at V and 0 bases at J, with 11 bases between. The CDR3 covers 14 residues. In DNA, the CDR3 is TGCAGTGCTAGTCAGGGTTGGTACCAAGAGACCCAGTACTTC. This encodes CSASQGWYQETQYF.

There are a few counts of this clonotype. J is TRBJ1-5 and V is TRBV6-1; D uncertain. Germline CDR1 and CDR2: MNHNS and SASEGT. Trimming pared 0 bases from V and 6 bases from J, leaving 15 bases between. The CDR3 spans 16 residues. CDR3 sequence reads: CASSEAWHPVGQPQHF. The DNA of the CDR3 is TGTGCCAGCAGTGAAGCCTGGCACCCGGTCGGTCAGCCCCAGCATTTT.

In its sample, this clonotype was seen a few times. The rearrangement links TRBV11-2 to TRBJ1-1; D gene ambiguous. This CDR3 spans 17 amino acids. From germline, CDR1 is SGHAT and CDR2 FQNNGV. V gave up 0 bases and J gave up 3 bases, with 17 bases separating them. The CDR3 nucleotides read TGTGCCAGCAGCTTAGATCCCCTTCGGGCAGCATACACTGAAGCTTTCTTT. Its translation: CASSLDPLRAAYTEAFF.

This clonotype was recorded at least ten times. This chain links TRBV29-1 with TRBJ2-6; tentatively, D is TRBD1 or TRBD2 (5 bases each). Germline CDR1 and CDR2: SQVTM and ANQGSEA. The CDR3 runs to 13 residues. V lost 3 bases and J lost 4, with 7 bases in between. CDR3 sequence (DNA): TGCAGCGTTGACGGGGCCGGGGCCAACGTCCTGACTTTC. Translating it yields CSVDGAGANVLTF.

Points on this clonotype: The missing conserved phenylalanine or tryptophan at the end of this CDR3 makes a read error likely. This sequence joins TRBV20-1 and TRBJ2-1; 9 bases are a match to TRBD2. J gave up 3 bases and V 2 bases, and 5 bases lay outside the gene matches. The CDR3 runs to 15 residues. Germline CDR1 is DFQATT and CDR2 is SNEGSKA (reference sequence). Here the CDR3 DNA reads TGCAGTGCTAGACCGCTAGCGGGGAACTACAATGAGCAGTTCTGC. Translated: CSARPLAGNYNEQFC.

The chain uses TRBV5-1 and TRBJ2-3; TRBD2 matches at 9 bases. With 9 bases clipped from V and 1 base from J, the junction kept 6 bases outside the gene matches. The germline CDR1 and CDR2 sequences are SGHRS and YFSETQ. The CDR3 is 14 amino acids. Here the CDR3 DNA reads TGCGCCACCGCTAGCGGGGACGGCACAGATACGCAGTATTTT. It encodes CATASGDGTDTQYF.